What follows are 22 T cell receptor beta chains derived from one specimen sequenced in a study of molecular identifiers for immune sequencing clone quantification. MiXCR, run by TCRdb on the PCR reads, gives a single entry per CDR3 protein. The data show about 500,000 distinct CDR3 sequences, roughly 23% seen once. Sequences were obtained from naive CD8+ T cells from blood, with Jurkat cell RNA spiked in. Subset given: FACS-sorted CD8+CD4-CCR7+CD45RA+ naive T cells. These receptors came from a human donor in good health. Some libraries in this study had Jurkat cell RNA spiked in.

This rearrangement joins TRBV20-1 to TRBJ2-7; 7 bases fit TRBD2. CDR1 and CDR2 from the germline V gene are DFQATT and SNEGSKA (reference sequence). The CDR3 is 15 residues long. V was pared by 1 base and J by 4 bases, with 10 bases of the junction left unmatched. The CDR3 DNA reads TGCAGTGCTAGAGTCGCCGGGAGGACCATATACGAGCAGTACTTC. Its translation is CSARVAGRTIYEQYF.

V and J are TRBV5-1 and TRBJ2-2; D is uncertain. The germline V and J ends were trimmed by 5 bases and 1 base, with 12 bases remaining between them. Germline-derived CDR1 and CDR2 are SGHRS and YFSETQ. This CDR3 region has 15 residues. The CDR3 reads CASSDDARNTGELFF. CDR3 DNA: TGCGCCAGCAGTGACGACGCAAGGAACACCGGGGAGCTGTTTTTT.

This clonotype has just a few counts. CDR3 region: CASSGPGPETQYF. CDR3 DNA: TGTGCCAGCAGTGGCCCGGGTCCAGAGACCCAGTACTTC. V usage is TRBV12-3 or TRBV12-4 and J usage is TRBJ2-5; D gene ambiguous. The CDR3 sequence is 13 residues long. The germline V and J ends were trimmed by 5 bases and 4 bases, with 11 bases remaining between them.

There are a few counts of this clonotype. The CDR3 DNA reads TGTGCCAGCAGACCAGGGTTGAGCTCCTACAATGAGCAGTTCTTC. The encoded protein is CASRPGLSSYNEQFF. V gene TRBV6-2 or TRBV6-3 combines with J gene TRBJ2-1; D is perhaps TRBD1 (5 bases). The CDR3 has 15 amino acids. V shed 6 bases and J shed 0 bases, with 12 bases lying between them. Germline V CDR1 and CDR2: MNHEY, SVGEGT.

This clonotype occurred a few times. J is TRBJ1-2 and V is TRBV30; 11 bases agree with TRBD1. The CDR3 has 17 amino acids. V lost 0 bases to trimming and J lost 6 bases; unmatched junction nucleotides: 12. Germline V CDR1 and CDR2: GTSNPN, SVGIG (reference sequence). The CDR3, as DNA: TGTGCCTGGAGTGTATGGAGCTTGGACAGGGGGCGGGATGGCTACACCTTC. Encoded protein: CAWSVWSLDRGRDGYTF. The complete variable domain, with remaining parts taken from reference TRBV30 and TRBJ1-2, reads SQTIHQWPATLVQPVGSPLSLECTVEGTSNPNLYWYRQAAGRGLQLLFYSVGIGQISSEVPQNLSASRPQDRQFILSSKKLLLSDSGFYLCAWSVWSLDRGRDGYTFGSGTRLTVV.

This clonotype was recorded only once. Given a much more abundant clone one base away, this may be a read error. Because it lacks the conserved phenylalanine or tryptophan at the end, this CDR3 is likely a read error. The chain links TRBV13 to TRBJ2-3; TRBD2 agrees at 8 bases. V was pared by 1 base and J by 3 bases, with 9 bases of the junction left unmatched. The length of the CDR3 is 17 residues. The germline V gene encodes CDR1 PRHDT and CDR2 FYEKMQ (reference sequence). The CDR3 spells CASSLALGTRITDTQYL. The CDR3, as DNA: TGTGCCAGCAGCTTAGCGCTCGGGACTAGAATTACAGATACGCAGTATTTA.

This clonotype turned up a few times. The rearrangement uses TRBV20-1 and TRBJ1-2; D perhaps matches TRBD1 (5 bases). The CDR3 has 11 residues. V lost 7 bases to trimming and J lost 3 bases, with 9 bases between them. Germline V lookup: CDR1 DFQATT, CDR2 SNEGSKA (reference sequence). Here the CDR3 DNA reads TGCAGTGTACGGGGGGACTATGGCTACACCTTC. It encodes CSVRGDYGYTF.

The chain employs TRBV19 and TRBJ1-5; D not certain. Trimming removed 1 base from V and 4 bases from J, with 8 bases in between. The CDR3 spans 14 residues. Germline values: CDR1 LNHDA, CDR2 SQIVND (reference sequence). The CDR3 region has the DNA TGTGCCAGTAGTATAGGTCTCCAGAATCAGCCCCAGCATTTT. Translating it yields CASSIGLQNQPQHF.

This clonotype was recorded a few times. J is TRBJ2-1 and V is TRBV27, with a tentative D call TRBD2 (5 bases). From germline, CDR1 is MNHEY and CDR2 SMNVEV (reference sequence). Trimming took 6 bases from V and 3 from J, leaving 12 bases between them. The CDR3 has 14 residues. The CDR3 DNA reads as TGTGCCAGCAGCCTAGCCACCTTCTACAATGAGCAGTTCTTC. It is translated as CASSLATFYNEQFF.

V and J are TRBV7-8 and TRBJ1-4; D is undetermined. Germline values: CDR1 SGHVS, CDR2 FQNEAQ. This CDR3 has 17 residues. V shed 1 base and J shed 3 bases, with 15 bases lying between them. The CDR3 nucleotides are TGTGCCAGCAGCTTAGACTTGGTCAGGCGAGCTAATGAAAAACTGTTTTTT. It encodes CASSLDLVRRANEKLFF. The full variable domain, with the rest looked up from reference TRBV7-8 and TRBJ1-4, is GAGVSQSPRYKVAKRGQDVALRCDPISGHVSLFWYQQALGQGPEFLTYFQNEAQLDKSGLPSDRFFAERPEGSVSTLKIQRTQQEDSAVYLCASSLDLVRRANEKLFFGSGTQLSVL.

This clonotype was recorded many times. V is TRBV21-1 and J is TRBJ1-5; the D call of TRBD1 is as the table states it, not checked on the DNA. TRBV21-1 is labeled a pseudogene. The CDR3 contains 16 residues. This CDR3 reads CASSKPLGWCNQPQHF. The CDR3 coding sequence is TGTGCCAGCAGCAAACCCCTAGGGTGGTGCAATCAGCCCCAGCATTTT.

This sequence joins TRBV21-1 and TRBJ1-1; the DNA was not used to check the table's D call, TRBD1. TRBV21-1 corresponds to a pseudogene. The CDR3 contains 16 residues. The CDR3 reads CASSKAPGQRNTEAFF. In DNA, the CDR3 is TGTGCCAGCAGCAAAGCTCCTGGACAGAGGAACACTGAAGCTTTCTTT.

A note on this clonotype: Being one base from a much bigger clone, this may be a read error. The rearrangement links TRBV28 to TRBJ2-7, with a tentative D call TRBD2 (7 bases). The germline V gene encodes CDR1 MDHEN and CDR2 SYDVKM. V shed 5 bases and J shed 4 bases, with 12 bases lying between them. The CDR3 spans 13 residues. The CDR3 loop is CASSRRGGYEQYF. The CDR3 DNA reads TGTGCCAGCAGTCGCAGGGGAGGGTACGAGCAGTACTTC.

In the case of this clonotype: A read error is possible here, since a much larger clone lies one base away. The rearrangement joins TRBV18 to TRBJ2-6; D may be TRBD1 (5 bases). This CDR3 contains 15 residues. Germline values: CDR1 KGHSH, CDR2 LQKENI. DNA for the CDR3: TGTGCCAGCTCTATCTCCTCTCCTGGGGCCAACGTCCTGGCTTTC. Translation: CASSISSPGANVLAF.

J is TRBJ2-1 and V is TRBV19; a weak D match, TRBD2 (6 bases). This CDR3 is 15 amino acids long. Trimming took 3 bases from V and 9 from J, leaving 18 bases between them. Germline CDR1 is LNHDA and CDR2 is SQIVND (reference sequence). The CDR3 sequence: CASSMVAGSGAEQFF. In DNA, the CDR3 is TGTGCCAGTAGTATGGTTGCGGGATCCGGTGCTGAGCAGTTCTTC. The whole variable domain, filled in from reference TRBV19 and TRBJ2-1, reads DGGITQSPKYLFRKEGQNVTLSCEQNLNHDAMYWYRQDPGQGLRLIYYSQIVNDFQKGDIAEGYSVSREKKESFPLTVTSAQKNPTAFYLCASSMVAGSGAEQFFGPGTRLTVL.

This clonotype has only a few counts. The V and J genes are TRBV11-3 and TRBJ1-1, with D possibly TRBD1 on 5 matching bases. This CDR3 spans 14 amino acids. Germline V lookup: CDR1 SGHNT, CDR2 YENEEA. V was cut by 3 bases and J by 3 bases, with 11 bases left in between. In DNA, the CDR3 is TGTGCCAGCAGCTTGTCAGGGTCGCACACTGAAGCTTTCTTT. Residues: CASSLSGSHTEAFF.

This clonotype was counted a few times. The chain combines TRBV27 with TRBJ2-7, with a tentative D call TRBD1 (6 bases). The V gene's germline CDR1 is MNHEY and CDR2 SMNVEV (reference sequence). The CDR3 extends over 12 amino acids. Trimming shortened V by 5 bases and J by 3 bases, and 8 bases separated the two germline ends. The CDR3 bases are TGTGCCAGCAGTCAACAGGGCTACGAGCAGTACTTC. Encoded protein: CASSQQGYEQYF.

The V call is TRBV19, the J call TRBJ2-1; TRBD2 aligns across 8 bases. V lost 9 bases and J lost 7; bases outside the gene matches: 5. The germline gives CDR1 LNHDA, CDR2 SQIVND (reference sequence). This CDR3 contains 12 residues. The CDR3 loop is CASGTRLNEQFF. In DNA form, the CDR3 reads TGTGCCAGCGGGACTAGACTTAATGAGCAGTTCTTC. The variable domain in full, completed from reference TRBV19 and TRBJ2-1, reads DGGITQSPKYLFRKEGQNVTLSCEQNLNHDAMYWYRQDPGQGLRLIYYSQIVNDFQKGDIAEGYSVSREKKESFPLTVTSAQKNPTAFYLCASGTRLNEQFFGPGTRLTVL.

This clonotype has only a few counts. A read error is likely here: a far larger clone is one base away. The chain carries TRBV2 and TRBJ2-6, with D perhaps TRBD1 or TRBD2 (5 bases each). CDR1 SNHLY and CDR2 FYNNEI come from the germline V gene. CDR3 length: 14 residues. CDR3 sequence (DNA): TGTGCCAGCAGTCCTAGCTCTGGGGCCAACGTCCCGACTTTC. Its protein product is CASSPSSGANVPTF.

In this sample, this clonotype turned up many times. V usage is TRBV24-1 and J usage is TRBJ2-3; D is uncertain. Germline CDR1 reads KGHDR; CDR2 reads SFDVKD. The V gene lost 4 bases and the J gene lost 2 bases, with 3 bases spanning the gap. The CDR3 length is 12 residues. CDR3 bases: TGTGCCACCAGTGACTTCACAGATACGCAGTATTTT. As protein: CATSDFTDTQYF.

This clonotype occurred a few times. The chain couples TRBV19 to TRBJ2-5, with D perhaps TRBD2 (5 bases). In germline, CDR1 is LNHDA, CDR2 SQIVND (reference sequence). The germline V and J ends were trimmed by 0 bases and 1 base, with 12 bases remaining between them. This CDR3 spans 16 amino acids. CDR3 sequence: CASSIDPGAVQETQYF. CDR3 nucleotide sequence: TGTGCCAGTAGTATAGATCCTGGAGCGGTCCAAGAGACCCAGTACTTC.

Only one count was recorded for this clonotype. A much larger clone differs from this one at a single base, so this may be a read error. This chain joins TRBV13 and TRBJ2-3, with TRBD2 as a possible D gene (7 bases). The germline gives CDR1 PRHDT, CDR2 FYEKMQ (reference sequence). CDR3 length: 17 amino acids. The CDR3 loop reads CAGSLLGGGQDSDTQYF. The CDR3 DNA reads as TGTGCCGGCAGCTTACTCGGCGGGGGCCAAGACTCAGATACGCAGTATTTT.